Below, 23 T cell receptor beta chains from the same sample are listed, as sequenced in a study of T-cell memory formation after mild COVID-19. TCRdb ran MiXCR on the 5' RACE reads and lists one entry per CDR3 protein. Among 350,000 to 550,000 distinct CDR3 sequences listed, more than 15% were seen once. Sequencing used PBMCs or a T cell subset sorted from them (not recorded which). The receptors here all came from a man between 18 and 35 years old who had mild COVID-19 (a few samples of this study predate the infection). Cell type and time point are not known.

This chain links TRBV9 with TRBJ2-5, with 12 bases matching TRBD2. The CDR3 consists of 16 residues. V lost 0 bases, J lost 4 bases, and 4 bases stayed unmatched. CDR1 and CDR2 (germline): SGDLS, YYNGEE. CDR3 region: CASSVGLAGVRETQYF. Written as DNA, the CDR3 is TGTGCCAGCAGCGTAGGACTAGCGGGGGTACGAGAGACCCAGTACTTC.

This clonotype was detected many times. The V and J genes are TRBV7-3 and TRBJ2-2, with D possibly TRBD1 on 6 matching bases. The CDR3 consists of 15 residues. Looked up from germline, CDR1 is SGHTA and CDR2 is FQGTGA. V dropped 2 bases and J dropped 6 bases, with 13 bases sitting between them. Here the CDR3 DNA reads TGTGCCAGCAGCTTACGTGCCCCAGGGGCCGGGGAGCTGTTTTTT. Its translation is CASSLRAPGAGELFF.

The rearrangement joins TRBV6-5 to TRBJ2-7; D unresolved. Trimming cost V 7 bases and J 0 bases, with 13 bases left between them. This CDR3 region has 14 residues. Germline V gives CDR1 MNHEY, CDR2 SVGAGI. CDR3 DNA sequence: TGTGCCAGCAAGAGTGGGTTTAGCTCCTACGAGCAGTACGTC. As protein: CASKSGFSSYEQYV.

Only a few counts were recorded for this clonotype. The chain employs TRBV12-3 or TRBV12-4 and TRBJ1-1; no reliable D call. V was trimmed by 8 bases and J by 2 bases, leaving 12 bases between them. CDR3 length equals 13 residues. The CDR3 is CASGRGINTEAFF. DNA for the CDR3: TGTGCCAGCGGACGCGGGATCAACACTGAAGCTTTCTTT.

This clonotype was counted only a few times. A junction end diverges from the germline sequence, so it may reflect a read error. The V call is TRBV12-3 or TRBV12-4, the J call TRBJ2-2; D might be TRBD1 or TRBD2, each matching 6 bases. The CDR3 runs 18 residues. In DNA, the CDR3 is TGTGCCAGCAGTTTGACCCGGGACTGGGGGCCGAACGCCGGGGAGCTGTTTTTT. Its protein product is CASSLTRDWGPNAGELFF.

This clonotype was seen repeatedly, ten times or more. The rearrangement links TRBV6-2 or TRBV6-3 to TRBJ2-2; no clear D. The V end lost 2 bases, the J end lost 5 bases, and 6 bases lay between the germline ends. The CDR3 length is 13 residues. The germline V gene has CDR1 MNHEY and CDR2 SVGEGT. The CDR3 spells CASSYGETGELFF. The DNA of the CDR3 is TGTGCCAGCAGTTACGGGGAAACCGGGGAGCTGTTTTTT.

The chain couples TRBV6-5 to TRBJ2-1; D not resolved. CDR3 length: 14 residues. Germline assignment: CDR1 MNHEY and CDR2 SVGAGI. V lost 6 bases, J lost 7 bases, and 16 bases lay in between. CDR3 residues: CASSLTSGLNEQFF. CDR3 nucleotides: TGTGCCAGCAGCCTGACTTCCGGCCTAAATGAGCAGTTCTTC.

The chain recombines TRBV24-1 with TRBJ2-2; weak D call: TRBD1 (6 bases). This CDR3 spans 14 amino acids. V was cut by 3 bases and J by 6 bases, with 10 bases left in between. CDR1 KGHDR and CDR2 SFDVKD come from the germline V gene. The CDR3 sequence is CATSDATGPGELFF. The CDR3 DNA follows: TGTGCCACCAGTGATGCTACAGGGCCCGGGGAGCTGTTTTTT.

This clonotype was found a few times. The rearrangement joins TRBV10-2 to TRBJ2-4, with D perhaps matching TRBD1 or TRBD2 (5 bases each). With 5 bases removed from V and 6 bases from J, the gap between germline ends came to 14 bases. This CDR3 comprises 14 residues. Per germline, CDR1 WSHSY and CDR2 SAAADI. CDR3 amino acids: CASSHGRGSNIQYF. The CDR3 DNA follows: TGCGCCAGCAGTCACGGACGGGGCTCAAACATTCAGTACTTC.

The V and J genes are TRBV4-3 and TRBJ2-7; a possible D gene is TRBD1 (5 bases). Germline lookup yields CDR1 LGHNA and CDR2 YSLEER. V was pared by 4 bases and J by 2 bases, with 15 bases between. The CDR3 consists of 15 residues. This CDR3 reads CASSPGPARTYEQYF. CDR3 in DNA: TGCGCCAGCAGCCCAGGGCCCGCCCGTACCTACGAGCAGTACTTC.

This clonotype was counted only a few times. In DNA form, the CDR3 reads TGCGCCAGCAGTGGGCGGGACCCGAGGTTGGATTCACCCCTCCACTTT. It encodes CASSGRDPRLDSPLHF. This sequence joins TRBV10-2 and TRBJ1-6, with a possible D match to TRBD1 (5 bases). V lost 4 bases and J 8 bases, leaving 18 bases between the germline ends. Per the germline V gene, CDR1 is WSHSY and CDR2 is SAAADI. The CDR3 runs 16 residues.

As DNA, the CDR3 is TGTGCCAGCAGCTTGGTCGATCCGGGGCCAGAGACCCAGTACTTC. It yields the protein CASSLVDPGPETQYF. The V call is TRBV5-4, the J call TRBJ2-5; tentatively, D is TRBD1 or TRBD2 (5 bases each). V was shortened by 0 bases and J by 4 bases, with 13 bases between the two germline ends. The CDR3 totals 15 residues. From germline, CDR1 is SGHNT and CDR2 YYREEE (reference sequence).

CDR3 in DNA: TGCGCCAGCAGCCCCCGCCCCTCCGGGACAGATCTTGGCTACACCTTC. Residues: CASSPRPSGTDLGYTF. This chain uses TRBV5-1 with TRBJ1-2; 7 bases agree with TRBD1. The junction had 16 bases not matched to a gene; V was cut back by 4 bases and J by 7 bases. The CDR3 has 16 amino acids. CDR1 is SGHRS and CDR2 is YFSETQ in the germline V gene.

This clonotype was seen ten or more times. This sequence joins TRBV24-1 and TRBJ2-3; 13 bases align to TRBD2. With V trimmed by 9 bases and J by 5 bases, 7 bases remained unmatched. The CDR3 consists of 15 residues. Germline CDR1 reads KGHDR; CDR2 reads SFDVKD. This CDR3 reads CATALTSGGVDTQYF. For the CDR3, the DNA is TGTGCCACCGCCCTTACTAGCGGGGGGGTAGATACGCAGTATTTT.

This clonotype was seen a few times. The gene calls are TRBV12-3 or TRBV12-4 and TRBJ2-3, with TRBD2 identical over 13 bases. V was pared by 5 bases and J by 0 bases, with 5 bases of the junction left unmatched. The CDR3 contains 17 residues. CDR3 DNA sequence: TGTGCCAGCAGTCGGACTAGCGGGGGCCTTAGCACAGATACGCAGTATTTT. Amino acid sequence: CASSRTSGGLSTDTQYF.

The sample holds a few counts of this clonotype. The chain employs TRBV2 and TRBJ2-3; TRBD2 agrees at 8 bases. The V gene's germline CDR1 is SNHLY and CDR2 FYNNEI. CDR3 size: 14 residues. The J segment lost 2 bases and the V segment lost 6 bases, leaving 4 bases of the junction unmatched. The CDR3 sequence is CASRAGGTTDTQYF. CDR3 nucleotide sequence: TGTGCCAGCAGGGCGGGGGGTACCACAGATACGCAGTATTTT.

CDR3 nucleotides: TGTGCCACCAGTGATTTTGTCGGGACAGGGGAAGAGACCCAGTACTTC. It codes for CATSDFVGTGEETQYF. The chain combines TRBV24-1 with TRBJ2-5, with TRBD1 identical over 10 bases. V lost 1 base to trimming and J lost 3 bases; unmatched junction nucleotides: 4. CDR1 and CDR2 from the germline V gene are KGHDR and SFDVKD. The CDR3 runs to 16 residues.

V usage is TRBV29-1 and J usage is TRBJ2-2; D call uncertain. V dropped 7 bases and J dropped 7 bases, with 13 bases sitting between them. Germline V lookup: CDR1 SQVTM, CDR2 ANQGSEA. The CDR3 contains 12 residues. CDR3 nucleotides: TGCAGCGCCTACGATGACGGCGGGGAGCTGTTTTTT. Translating it yields CSAYDDGGELFF.

The chain is built from TRBV20-1 and TRBJ2-6; no clear D gene. Per the germline V gene, CDR1 is DFQATT and CDR2 is SNEGSKA (reference sequence). V was cut by 5 bases and J by 1 base, with 3 bases left in between. This CDR3 spans 12 amino acids. The CDR3 loop reads CSAQSGANVLTF. The CDR3 DNA is TGCAGTGCTCAGTCTGGGGCCAACGTCCTGACTTTC.

This rearrangement joins TRBV27 to TRBJ2-3, with D hard to call. The CDR3 consists of 14 residues. The germline V gene encodes CDR1 MNHEY and CDR2 SMNVEV (reference sequence). The V gene lost 3 bases and the J gene lost 4 bases, with 11 bases spanning the gap. The CDR3 here is CASSFRVRADTQYF. For the CDR3, the DNA is TGTGCCAGCAGTTTCCGAGTTAGGGCAGATACGCAGTATTTT.

Only a few counts were recorded for this clonotype. This rearrangement joins TRBV7-2 to TRBJ2-5, with TRBD2 matching 7 bases. The ends lost 7 bases at V and 0 bases at J; junction bases unmatched: 2. Germline V lookup: CDR1 SGHTA, CDR2 FQGNSA. The CDR3 is 13 amino acids. CDR3 in DNA: TGTGCCAGCACGCGGGGGTACCAAGAGACCCAGTACTTC. Translation gives CASTRGYQETQYF.

This clonotype occurred a few times. This chain links TRBV28 with TRBJ2-3, with 12 bases lining up with TRBD1. Germline loops: CDR1 MDHEN, CDR2 SYDVKM. With V trimmed by 6 bases and J by 5 bases, 9 bases remained unmatched. The CDR3 loop spans 16 amino acids. Here the CDR3 DNA reads TGTGCCAGCAGCCCGACCGGGACAGGGGGCGTAGATACGCAGTATTTT. Protein product: CASSPTGTGGVDTQYF. The variable domain in full, completed from reference TRBV28 and TRBJ2-3, reads DVKVTQSSRYLVKRTGEKVFLECVQDMDHENMFWYRQDPGLGLRLIYFSYDVKMKEKGDIPEGYSVSREKKERFSLILESASTNQTSMYLCASSPTGTGGVDTQYFGPGTRLTVL.

This clonotype was counted between two and nine times. J is TRBJ1-1 and V is TRBV20-1, with D possibly TRBD1 on 5 matching bases. The germline gives CDR1 DFQATT, CDR2 SNEGSKA (reference sequence). V was pared by 1 base and J by 6 bases, with 12 bases between. The CDR3 loop spans 13 amino acids. In nucleotides, the CDR3 is TGCAGTGCTAGAGCCGGCCAGGGCCCTGAAGCTTTCTTT. This codes for CSARAGQGPEAFF.